This entry describes one T cell receptor beta chain. The same CDR3 can be traced to other DNA sequences in this sample. Method: immunoSEQ multiplex PCR; TCRdb's copy keeps in-frame clones and lacks some. Of a few hundred thousand clones listed, about 86% were seen once; the top ten hold 3.5% to 4%. These data belong to a study of blood T cell repertoires in COVID-19. Study background: Acute and convalescent COVID-19 specimens originated in the United States, Italy and Spain.

The V gene's germline CDR1 is KGHSH and CDR2 LQKENI. The CDR3 runs 13 residues. V was pared by 6 bases and J by 1 base, with 9 bases between. Residents of 24 US areas, aged roughly 18 to 90 years, made up the participants. Clinical histories supplied by participants themselves formed the basis of cohort assignment. V gene TRBV18 combines with J gene TRBJ1-1; no clear D. Sequencing input: PBMCs or T cells enriched from blood (not recorded which). The source is a woman aged 40-49 years with acute COVID-19. The CDR3 coding sequence is TGTGCCAGCTCCCCCGCAGGGAACACTGAAGCTTTCTTT. Translation gives CASSPAGNTEAFF. Supplemented by reference TRBV18 and TRBJ1-1, the full variable domain reads NAGVMQNPRHLVRRRGQEARLRCSPMKGHSHVYWYRQLPEEGLKFMVYLQKENIIDESGMPKERFSAEFPKEGPSILRIQQVVRGDSAAYFCASSPAGNTEAFFGQGTRLTVV.